This T cell receptor (beta chain) is drawn from a study of persistence of HIV-infected CD4 T cells. After removal of 4 bases from V and 4 bases from J, the junction contained 8 bases not matched to a gene. CDR1 is SGHRS and CDR2 is YFSETQ in the germline V gene. This CDR3 comprises 15 residues. Worth noting for this clone: What it binds is unknown.

Study-level results: Degenerate expanded CDR3beta sequences were enriched among CMV- and Gag-responding cells.

The immunoSEQ assay was version 4, run in survey mode. Only in-frame clones appear in the TCRdb table, and some are missing; sequencing was by immunoSEQ multiplex PCR. Of about 64,000 clones detected, 65% to 75% appear once; the ten largest clones hold more than 1.5%. Overlapping HIV-1 Gag 15-mer peptides at approximately 1 ug per peptide per mL were used. CD40L-negative CD69-negative CD45RO-high memory CD4+ T cells were sorted as populations depleted of antigen-responding cells. The material sequenced was CD4+ T cells sorted from PBMCs after roughly 18-hour stimulation, taken from a patient who received antiretroviral therapy. This sequence originates from an adult man with HIV who was CMV-seropositive. The rearrangement joins TRBV5-1 to TRBJ2-1; 7 bases are a match to TRBD1. The CDR3 region is CASSPGQILYNEQFF. The CDR3 nucleotides are TGCGCCAGCAGCCCGGGACAGATTCTTTACAATGAGCAGTTCTTC.